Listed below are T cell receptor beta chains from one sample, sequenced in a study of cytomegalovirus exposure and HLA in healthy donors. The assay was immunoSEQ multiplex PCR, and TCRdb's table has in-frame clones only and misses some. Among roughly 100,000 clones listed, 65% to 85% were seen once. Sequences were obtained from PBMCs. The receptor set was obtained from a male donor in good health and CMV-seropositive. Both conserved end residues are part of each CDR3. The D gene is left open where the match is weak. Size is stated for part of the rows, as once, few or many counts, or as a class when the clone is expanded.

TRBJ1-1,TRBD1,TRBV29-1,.,TGCAGCGTTCACAGGGGGCCCACTGAAGCTTTCTTT,CSVHRGPTEAFF
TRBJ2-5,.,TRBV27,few,TGTGCCAGCAGAGGGGGGGGTGAAGAGACCCAGTACTTC,CASRGGGEETQYF
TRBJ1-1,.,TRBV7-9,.,TGTGCCAGCAGCTTAGTGTTTGAGGGTAGAACTGAAGCTTTCTTT,CASSLVFEGRTEAFF
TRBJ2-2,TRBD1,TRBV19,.,TGTGCCAGTAAAGGGGGCGCGGGCACCGGGGAGCTGTTTTTT,CASKGGAGTGELFF
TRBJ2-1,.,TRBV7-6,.,TGTGCCAGCAGCTCACTAGGTATTGAGCAGTTCTTC,CASSSLGIEQFF
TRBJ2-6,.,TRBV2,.,TGTGCCAGCAGTGAAACCCGAGGGGGGGCGTTTGGGGCCAACGTCCTGACTTTC,CASSETRGGAFGANVLTF
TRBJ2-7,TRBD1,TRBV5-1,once,TGCGCCAGCAGCTTGACGACAGGGACGGTGCGGTCCTACGAGCAGTACTTC,CASSLTTGTVRSYEQYF
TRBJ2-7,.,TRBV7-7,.,TGTGCTAGCAGCAGGGGGAGGGACTACGAGCAGTACTTC,CASSRGRDYEQYF
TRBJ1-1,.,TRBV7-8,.,TGTGCCAGCAGCTTAGCTGGGAGGGGTACTGAAGCTTTCTTT,CASSLAGRGTEAFF
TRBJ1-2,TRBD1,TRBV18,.,TGTGCCAGCTCACCACCCCAGACAGGGGGCTATGGCTACACCTTC,CASSPPQTGGYGYTF
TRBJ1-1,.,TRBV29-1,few,TGCAGCGCCAAGGGGCAGATTACTGAAGCTTTCTTT,CSAKGQITEAFF
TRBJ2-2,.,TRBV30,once,TGTGCCTGGAGTCCTCACGGGATTACCGGGGAGCTGTTTTTT,CAWSPHGITGELFF
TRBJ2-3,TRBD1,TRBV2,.,TGTGCCAGCAGTGGGGACAGGGCAGGATCGGATACGCAGTATTTT,CASSGDRAGSDTQYF
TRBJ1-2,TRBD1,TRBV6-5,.,TGTGCCAGCAGTTACTCACCGGGACAGGGCTATGGCTACACCTTC,CASSYSPGQGYGYTF
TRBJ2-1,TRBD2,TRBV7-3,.,TGTGCCAGCAGCTTAGGGACTAGCGGGGACAATGAGCAGTTCTTC,CASSLGTSGDNEQFF
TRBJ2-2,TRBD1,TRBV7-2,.,TGTGCCAGCTCTTGGACAGGGAGGACCGGGGAGCTGTTTTTT,CASSWTGRTGELFF
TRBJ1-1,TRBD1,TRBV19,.,TGTGCCAGTAGTACGACAGGGACCTCACCCTCTTATAGTTCTGAAGCTTTCTTT,CASSTTGTSPSYSSEAFF
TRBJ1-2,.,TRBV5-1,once,TGCGCCAGCAGCTTGTCAGGGAAGTATGGCTACACCTTC,CASSLSGKYGYTF
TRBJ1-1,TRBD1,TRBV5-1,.,TGCGCCAGCAGTCGGGACAGTAACACTGAAGCTTTCTTT,CASSRDSNTEAFF
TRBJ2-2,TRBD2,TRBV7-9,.,TGTTCCAGCAGCTTTACTAGCGGGGGGAACACCGGGGAGCTGTTTTTT,CSSSFTSGGNTGELFF
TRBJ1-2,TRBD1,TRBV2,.,TGTGCCAGCAGTGTGTGGACAGGGGACTATGGCTACACCTTC,CASSVWTGDYGYTF
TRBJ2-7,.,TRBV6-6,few,TGTGCCAGCAGACTCAGGGATGGAGACGAGCAGTACTTC,CASRLRDGDEQYF
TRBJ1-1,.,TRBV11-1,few,TGTGCCAGCAGCTTAAGGGGACAGAACACTGAAGCTTTCTTT,CASSLRGQNTEAFF
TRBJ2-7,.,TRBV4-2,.,TGTGCCAGCAGCCAGGGTACAGGGAAGGCGTACTTC,CASSQGTGKAYF
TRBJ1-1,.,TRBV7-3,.,TGTGCCAGCAGCCCACAAGGGGCGACTTTGAACACTGAAGCTTTCTTT,CASSPQGATLNTEAFF
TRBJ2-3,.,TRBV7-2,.,TGTGCCAGCAGCTTAGCGTCCCTATACACAGATACGCAGTATTTT,CASSLASLYTDTQYF
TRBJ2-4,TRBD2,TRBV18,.,TGTGCCAGCTCGCTCGGCGGGGGGAACATTCAGTACTTC,CASSLGGGNIQYF
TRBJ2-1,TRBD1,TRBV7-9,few,TGTGCCAGCAGCTTGAAACAGGGGGTTCCAAATGAGCAGTTCTTC,CASSLKQGVPNEQFF